This T cell receptor (beta chain) came from a study of PD-1 blockade in classical Hodgkin lymphoma. Noted time point: cycle 4 day 1 (C4D1), after 6 weeks of nivolumab. Relapse was seen in all patients after autologous stem cell transplantation, and brentuximab vedotin exposure was variable. Here immunoSEQ multiplex PCR was the method, and the copy in TCRdb shows in-frame clones only, minus some. The profile shows over 70,000 clones, 90% of them singletons. Study outcomes and limitations: Baseline diversity resembling that of newly diagnosed patients was seen in complete responders. Newly diagnosed patients were said to have less baseline TCR diversity than healthy donors did.

As for this clone: Its target is unknown.

The clonotype was recovered from a human donor with classical Hodgkin lymphoma. Material: peripheral blood mononuclear cells (PBMCs), obtained before the fourth cycle of nivolumab.

Here the CDR3 DNA reads TGTGCCAGCAGTTCAGGACCGAGCTACGAGCAGTACTTC. It specifies CASSSGPSYEQYF. V gene TRBV27 combines with J gene TRBJ2-7; D is ambiguous. The germline V gene encodes CDR1 MNHEY and CDR2 SMNVEV (reference sequence). V was trimmed by 4 bases and J by 3 bases, leaving 10 bases between them. There are 13 residues in the CDR3.